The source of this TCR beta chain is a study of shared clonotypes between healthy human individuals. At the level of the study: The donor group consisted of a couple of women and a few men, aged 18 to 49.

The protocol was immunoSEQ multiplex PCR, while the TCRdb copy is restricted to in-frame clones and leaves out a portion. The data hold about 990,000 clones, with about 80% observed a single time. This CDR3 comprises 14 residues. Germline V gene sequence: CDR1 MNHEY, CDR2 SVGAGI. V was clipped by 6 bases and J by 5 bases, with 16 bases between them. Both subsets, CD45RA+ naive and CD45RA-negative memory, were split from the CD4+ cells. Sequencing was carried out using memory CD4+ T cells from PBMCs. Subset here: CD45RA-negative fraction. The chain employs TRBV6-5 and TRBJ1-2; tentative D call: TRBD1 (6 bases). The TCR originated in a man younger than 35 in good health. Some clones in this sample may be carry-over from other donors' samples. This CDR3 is CASSSLGGAYGYTF. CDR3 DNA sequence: TGTGCCAGCAGCTCCCTAGGGGGGGCGTATGGCTACACCTTC.